Described below is a single T cell receptor beta chain sequence and its context. The target antigen is unknown. Per germline, CDR1 SEHNR and CDR2 FQNEAQ (reference sequence). V gave up 1 base and J gave up 3 bases, with 15 bases separating them. The CDR3 spans 16 residues. This entry is derived from a study of a mutant IDH1 vaccine in newly diagnosed glioma. Across the whole study: Vaccination of patients was performed eight times, in weeks 1, 3, 5, 7, 11, 15, 19 and 23.

Sequencing was performed with immunoSEQ multiplex PCR; in TCRdb, only in-frame clones are kept and a portion is missing. The sample has more than 25,000 clones; 80% to 90% are singletons. Time point specified: week 5, during vaccination. Doses consisted of 300 ug of mutant IDH1 20-mer peptide each, paired with topical imiquimod. This TCR came from a man aged 18 to 29 with glioma. V is TRBV7-9 and J is TRBJ1-2; D gene unclear. The sequences come from PBMCs, collected from a glioma patient whose treatment included an IDH1 peptide vaccine. The CDR3 DNA reads as TGTGCCAGCAGCTTAGTGGCAGTGAGCATTTACTATGGCTACACCTTC. The encoded protein is CASSLVAVSIYYGYTF.